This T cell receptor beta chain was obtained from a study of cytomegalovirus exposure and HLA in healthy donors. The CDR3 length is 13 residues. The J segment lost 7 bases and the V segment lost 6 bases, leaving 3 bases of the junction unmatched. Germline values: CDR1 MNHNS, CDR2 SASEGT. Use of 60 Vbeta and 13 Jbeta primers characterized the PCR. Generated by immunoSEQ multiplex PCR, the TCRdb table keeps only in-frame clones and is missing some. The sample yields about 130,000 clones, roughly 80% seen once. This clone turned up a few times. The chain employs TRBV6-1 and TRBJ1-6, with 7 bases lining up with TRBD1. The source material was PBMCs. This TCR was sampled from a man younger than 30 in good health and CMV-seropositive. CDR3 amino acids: CASRRTGNSPLHF. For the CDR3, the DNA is TGTGCCAGCAGGAGGACAGGCAATTCACCCCTCCACTTT.